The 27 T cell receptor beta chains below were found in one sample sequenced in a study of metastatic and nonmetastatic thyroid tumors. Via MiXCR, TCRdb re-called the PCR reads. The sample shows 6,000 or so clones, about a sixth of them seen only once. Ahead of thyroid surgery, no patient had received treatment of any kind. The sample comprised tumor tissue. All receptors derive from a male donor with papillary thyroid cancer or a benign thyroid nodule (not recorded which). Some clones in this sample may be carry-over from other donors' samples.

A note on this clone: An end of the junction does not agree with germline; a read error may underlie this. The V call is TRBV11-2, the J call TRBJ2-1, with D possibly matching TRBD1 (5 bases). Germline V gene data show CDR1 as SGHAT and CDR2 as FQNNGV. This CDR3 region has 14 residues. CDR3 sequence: CASILLDTAAGQFF. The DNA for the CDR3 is TGTGCCAGCATCTTATTGGACACAGCCGCAGGGCAGTTCTTC.

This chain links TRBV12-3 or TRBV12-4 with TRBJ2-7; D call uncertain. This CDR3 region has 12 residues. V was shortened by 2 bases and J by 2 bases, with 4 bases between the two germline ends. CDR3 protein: CASSLSAYEQYF. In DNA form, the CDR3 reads TGTGCCAGCAGTTTATCTGCCTACGAGCAGTACTTC.

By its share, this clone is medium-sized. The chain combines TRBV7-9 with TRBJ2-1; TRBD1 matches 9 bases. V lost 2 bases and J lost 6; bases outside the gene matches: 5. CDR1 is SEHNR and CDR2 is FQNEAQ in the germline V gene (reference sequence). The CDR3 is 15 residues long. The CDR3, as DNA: TGTGCCAGCAGCTTAAAACAGGGGGCCTCCAATGAGCAGTTCTTC. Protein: CASSLKQGASNEQFF.

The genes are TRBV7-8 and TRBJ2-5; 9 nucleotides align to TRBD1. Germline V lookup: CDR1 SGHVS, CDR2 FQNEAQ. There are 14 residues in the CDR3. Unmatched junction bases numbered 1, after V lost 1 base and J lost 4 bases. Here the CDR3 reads CASSLGQGVETQYF. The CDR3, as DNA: TGTGCCAGCAGCTTAGGACAGGGGGTAGAGACCCAGTACTTC.

The CDR3, as DNA: TGTGCCAGCAGTTTTAGAGGGAGCTCCTACGAGCAGTACTTC. This translates into CASSFRGSSYEQYF. The genes are TRBV27 and TRBJ2-7, with D possibly matching TRBD2 (5 bases). The ends were cut back, 3 bases at V and 0 bases at J, with 9 bases in the middle. The germline V gene encodes CDR1 MNHEY and CDR2 SMNVEV (reference sequence). The CDR3 spans 14 residues.

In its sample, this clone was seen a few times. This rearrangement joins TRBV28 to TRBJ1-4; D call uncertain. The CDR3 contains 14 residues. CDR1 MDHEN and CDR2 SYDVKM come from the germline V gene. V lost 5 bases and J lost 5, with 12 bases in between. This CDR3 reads CASSETGRNEKLFF. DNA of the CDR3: TGTGCCAGCAGTGAGACGGGGAGAAATGAAAAACTGTTTTTT.

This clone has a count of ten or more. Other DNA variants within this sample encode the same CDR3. DNA of the CDR3: TGTGCCAGCAGTTACCGGGCAACTAATGAAAAACTGTTTTTT. It translates to CASSYRATNEKLFF. The chain uses TRBV6-5 and TRBJ1-4; D is undetermined. V lost 2 bases and J 0 bases, leaving 4 bases between the germline ends. The CDR3 length is 14 residues. Germline CDR1 reads MNHEY; CDR2 reads SVGAGI.

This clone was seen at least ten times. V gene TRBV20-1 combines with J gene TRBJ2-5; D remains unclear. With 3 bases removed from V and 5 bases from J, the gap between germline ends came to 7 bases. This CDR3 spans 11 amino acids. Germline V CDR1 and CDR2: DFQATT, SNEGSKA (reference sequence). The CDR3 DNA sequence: TGCAGTGCTAGTCTTTTGGAGACCCAGTACTTC. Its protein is CSASLLETQYF.

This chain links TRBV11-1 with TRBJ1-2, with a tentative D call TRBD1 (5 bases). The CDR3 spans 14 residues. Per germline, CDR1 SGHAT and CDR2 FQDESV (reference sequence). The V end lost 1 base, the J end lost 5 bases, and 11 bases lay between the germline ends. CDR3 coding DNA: TGTGCCAGCAGCTTAGAGGCCGACAGTTATGGCTACACCTTC. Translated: CASSLEADSYGYTF.

The CDR3 DNA reads as TGTGCCAGTAGTCCCTCAGTTATGTCGTCTTTCATTCAGTACTTC. Encoded protein: CASSPSVMSSFIQYF. V gene TRBV19 combines with J gene TRBJ2-4; D is unclear. Trimming cost V 5 bases and J 9 bases, with 20 bases left between them. The CDR3 is made up of 15 amino acids. The germline V gene encodes CDR1 LNHDA and CDR2 SQIVND (reference sequence).

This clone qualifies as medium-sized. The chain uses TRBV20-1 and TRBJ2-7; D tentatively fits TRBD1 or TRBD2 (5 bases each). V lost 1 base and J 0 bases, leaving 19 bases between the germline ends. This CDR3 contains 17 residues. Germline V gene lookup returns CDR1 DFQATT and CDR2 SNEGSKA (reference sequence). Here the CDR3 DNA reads TGCAGTGCTAGAGGAAGTTTAGAGGGGCGAAGCTCCTACGAGCAGTACTTC. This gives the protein CSARGSLEGRSSYEQYF.

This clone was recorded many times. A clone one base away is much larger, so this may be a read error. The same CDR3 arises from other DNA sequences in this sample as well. In nucleotides, the CDR3 is TGCAGTGCAGGGACTAGCGGGTTTGGAGAGACTCAGTACTTC. Translated, it gives CSAGTSGFGETQYF. The rearrangement uses TRBV20-1 and TRBJ2-5; 12 bases are a match to TRBD2. The CDR3 is made up of 14 amino acids. The germline V gene has CDR1 DFQATT and CDR2 SNEGSKA (reference sequence).

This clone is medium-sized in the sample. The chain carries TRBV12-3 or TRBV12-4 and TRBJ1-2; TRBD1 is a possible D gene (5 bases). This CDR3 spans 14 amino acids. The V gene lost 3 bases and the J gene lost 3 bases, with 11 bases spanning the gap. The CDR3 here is CASSLNPGDYGYTF. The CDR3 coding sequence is TGTGCCAGCAGTTTGAACCCGGGGGACTATGGCTACACCTTC.

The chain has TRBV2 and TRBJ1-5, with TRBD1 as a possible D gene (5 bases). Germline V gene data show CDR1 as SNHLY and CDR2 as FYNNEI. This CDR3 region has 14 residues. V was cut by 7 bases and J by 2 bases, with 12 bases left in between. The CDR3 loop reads CASTAGVGNQPQHF. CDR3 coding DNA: TGTGCCAGCACAGCGGGGGTTGGCAATCAGCCCCAGCATTTT.

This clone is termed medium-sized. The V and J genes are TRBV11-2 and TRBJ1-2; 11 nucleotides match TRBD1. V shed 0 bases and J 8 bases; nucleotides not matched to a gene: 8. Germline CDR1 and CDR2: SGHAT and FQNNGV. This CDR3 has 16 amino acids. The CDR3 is CASSLERTGGAGGYTF. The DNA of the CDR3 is TGTGCCAGCAGCTTAGAAAGGACAGGGGGCGCGGGCGGCTACACCTTC. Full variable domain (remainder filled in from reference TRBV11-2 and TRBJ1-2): EAGVAQSPRYKIIEKRQSVAFWCNPISGHATLYWYQQILGQGPKLLIQFQNNGVVDDSQLPKDRFSAERLKGVDSTLKIQPAKLEDSAVYLCASSLERTGGAGGYTFGSGTRLTVV.

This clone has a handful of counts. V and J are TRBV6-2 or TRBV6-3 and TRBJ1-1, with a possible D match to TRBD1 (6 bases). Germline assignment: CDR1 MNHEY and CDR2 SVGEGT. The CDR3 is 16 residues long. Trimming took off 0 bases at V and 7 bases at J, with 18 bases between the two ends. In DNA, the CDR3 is TGTGCCAGCAGTTACTCGTTTGAGGGGGGCGACATTGAAGCTTTCTTT. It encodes CASSYSFEGGDIEAFF.

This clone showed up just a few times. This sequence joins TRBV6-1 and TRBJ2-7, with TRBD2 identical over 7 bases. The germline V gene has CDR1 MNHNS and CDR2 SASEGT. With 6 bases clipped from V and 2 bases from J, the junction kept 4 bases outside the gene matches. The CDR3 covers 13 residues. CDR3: CASRERGTYEQYF. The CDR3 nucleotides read TGTGCCAGCAGGGAGCGGGGTACCTACGAGCAGTACTTC.

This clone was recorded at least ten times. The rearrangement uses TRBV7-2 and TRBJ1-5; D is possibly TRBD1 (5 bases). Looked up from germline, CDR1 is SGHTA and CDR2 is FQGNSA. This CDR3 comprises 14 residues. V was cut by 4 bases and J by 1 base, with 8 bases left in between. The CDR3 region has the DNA TGTGCCAGCAGCTCGGGACTGAGCAATCAGCCCCAGCATTTT. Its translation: CASSSGLSNQPQHF.

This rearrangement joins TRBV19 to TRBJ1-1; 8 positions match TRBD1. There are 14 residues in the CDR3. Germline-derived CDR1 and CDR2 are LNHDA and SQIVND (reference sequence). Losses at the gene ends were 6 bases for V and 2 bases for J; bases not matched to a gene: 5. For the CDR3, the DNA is TGTGCCAGTAGAAACAGGGGGGCCAACACTGAAGCTTTCTTT. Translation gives CASRNRGANTEAFF.

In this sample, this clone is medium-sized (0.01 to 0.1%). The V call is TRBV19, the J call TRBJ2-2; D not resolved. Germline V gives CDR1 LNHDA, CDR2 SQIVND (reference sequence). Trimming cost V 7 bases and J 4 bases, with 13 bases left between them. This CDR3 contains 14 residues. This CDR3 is CASNPVATTGELFF. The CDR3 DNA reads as TGTGCCAGTAACCCCGTAGCCACCACCGGGGAGCTGTTTTTT.

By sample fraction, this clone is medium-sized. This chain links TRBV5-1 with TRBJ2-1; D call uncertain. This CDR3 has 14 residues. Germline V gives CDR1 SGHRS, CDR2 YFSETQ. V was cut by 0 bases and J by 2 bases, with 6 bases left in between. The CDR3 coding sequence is TGCGCCAGCAGCTTGGACTCTACCTACAATGAGCAGTTCTTC. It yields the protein CASSLDSTYNEQFF.

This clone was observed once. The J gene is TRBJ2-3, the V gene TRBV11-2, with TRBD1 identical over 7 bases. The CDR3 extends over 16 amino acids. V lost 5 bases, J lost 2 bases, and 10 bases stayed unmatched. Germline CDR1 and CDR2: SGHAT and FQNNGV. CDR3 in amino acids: CASSHFTGTDTDTQYF. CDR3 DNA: TGTGCCAGCAGCCATTTCACCGGGACAGACACAGATACGCAGTATTTT.

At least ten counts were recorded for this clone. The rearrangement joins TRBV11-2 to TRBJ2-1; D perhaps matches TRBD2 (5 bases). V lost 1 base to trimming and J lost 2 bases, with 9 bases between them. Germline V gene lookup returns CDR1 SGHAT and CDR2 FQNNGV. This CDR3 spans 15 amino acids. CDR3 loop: CASSLVSGAYNEQFF. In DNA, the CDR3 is TGTGCCAGCAGCTTAGTAAGCGGCGCCTACAATGAGCAGTTCTTC.

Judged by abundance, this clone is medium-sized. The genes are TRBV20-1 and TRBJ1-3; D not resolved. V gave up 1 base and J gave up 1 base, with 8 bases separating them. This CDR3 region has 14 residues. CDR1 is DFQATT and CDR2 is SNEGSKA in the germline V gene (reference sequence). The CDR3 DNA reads TGCAGTGCTAGAGGCCCGCGGTCTGGAAACACCATATATTTT. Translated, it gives CSARGPRSGNTIYF.

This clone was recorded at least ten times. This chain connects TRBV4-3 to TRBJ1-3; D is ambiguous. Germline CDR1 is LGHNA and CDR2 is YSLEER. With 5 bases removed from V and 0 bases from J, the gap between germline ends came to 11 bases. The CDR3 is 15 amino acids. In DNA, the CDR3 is TGCGCCAGCAGCTCGGGTTCGAGCTCTGGAAACACCATATATTTT. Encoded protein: CASSSGSSSGNTIYF.

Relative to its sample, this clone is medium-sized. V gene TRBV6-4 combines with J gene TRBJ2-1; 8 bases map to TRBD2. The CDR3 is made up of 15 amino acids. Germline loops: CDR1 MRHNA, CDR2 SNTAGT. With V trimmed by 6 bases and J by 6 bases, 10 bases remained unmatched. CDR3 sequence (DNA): TGTGCCAGCAGCCCGGCCGGGACTAGTGCCAATGAGCAGTTCTTC. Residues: CASSPAGTSANEQFF.

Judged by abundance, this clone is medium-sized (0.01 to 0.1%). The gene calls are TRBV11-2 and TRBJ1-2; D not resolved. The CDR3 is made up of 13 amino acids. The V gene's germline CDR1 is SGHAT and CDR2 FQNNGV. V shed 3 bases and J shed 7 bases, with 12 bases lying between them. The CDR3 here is CASSLQYSTGYTF. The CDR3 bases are TGTGCCAGCAGCTTGCAGTACTCTACTGGCTACACCTTC.